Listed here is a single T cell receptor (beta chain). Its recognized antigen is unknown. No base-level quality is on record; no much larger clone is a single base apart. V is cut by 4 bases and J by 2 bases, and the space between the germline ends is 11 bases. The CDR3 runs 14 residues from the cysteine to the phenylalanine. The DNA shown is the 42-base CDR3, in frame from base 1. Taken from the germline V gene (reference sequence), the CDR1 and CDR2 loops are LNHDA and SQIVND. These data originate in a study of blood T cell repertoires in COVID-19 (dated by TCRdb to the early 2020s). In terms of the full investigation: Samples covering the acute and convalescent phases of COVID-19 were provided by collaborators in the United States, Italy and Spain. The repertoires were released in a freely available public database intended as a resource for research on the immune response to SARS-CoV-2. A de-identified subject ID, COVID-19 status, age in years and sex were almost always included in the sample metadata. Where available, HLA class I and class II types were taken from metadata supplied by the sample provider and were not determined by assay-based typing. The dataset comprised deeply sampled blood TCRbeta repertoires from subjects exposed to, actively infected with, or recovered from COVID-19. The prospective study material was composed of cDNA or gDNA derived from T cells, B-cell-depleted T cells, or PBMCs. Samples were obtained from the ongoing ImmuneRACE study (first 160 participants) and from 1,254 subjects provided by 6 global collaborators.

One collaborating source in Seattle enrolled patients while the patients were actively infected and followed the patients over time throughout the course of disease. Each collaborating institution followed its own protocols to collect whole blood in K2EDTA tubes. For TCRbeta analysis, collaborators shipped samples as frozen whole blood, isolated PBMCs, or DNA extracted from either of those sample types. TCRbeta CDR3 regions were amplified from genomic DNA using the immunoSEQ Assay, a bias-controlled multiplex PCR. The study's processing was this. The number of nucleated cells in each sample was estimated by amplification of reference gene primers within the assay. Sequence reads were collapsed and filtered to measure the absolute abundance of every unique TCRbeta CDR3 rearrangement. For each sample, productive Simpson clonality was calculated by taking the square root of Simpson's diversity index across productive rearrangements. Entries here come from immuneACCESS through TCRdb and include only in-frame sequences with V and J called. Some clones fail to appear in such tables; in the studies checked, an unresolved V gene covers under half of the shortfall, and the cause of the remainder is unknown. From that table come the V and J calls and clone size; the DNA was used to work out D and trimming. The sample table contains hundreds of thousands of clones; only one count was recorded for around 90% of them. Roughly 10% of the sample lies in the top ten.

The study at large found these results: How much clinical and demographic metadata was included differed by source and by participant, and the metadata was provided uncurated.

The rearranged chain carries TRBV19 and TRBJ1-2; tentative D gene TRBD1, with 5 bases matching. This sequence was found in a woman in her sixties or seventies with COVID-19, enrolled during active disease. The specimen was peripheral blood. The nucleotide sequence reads TGTGCCAGTAGTACTAGGACACCCAACTATGGCTACACCTTC. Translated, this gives CASSTRTPNYGYTF.